The rows below give T cell receptor beta chains drawn from one sample of a study of T cell repertoires in cytomegalovirus infection. One entry per CDR3 protein results from TCRdb running MiXCR on the reads. The sample comprises 900,000 to 950,000 distinct CDR3 sequences, approximately 31% of which are singletons, and 13% rests with the top ten. Their specific antigens are unknown. The sample consisted of cultured CD8+ T cells from PBMCs, taken from culture after CMV antigen stimulation. These receptors originate from a human donor in good health (CMV status not recorded). Some clones in this sample may be carry-over from other donors' samples. Each CDR3 is given with its conserved first and last residue. A D gene is named only where the DNA matches it firmly.

V,D,J,CDR3
TRBV7-6,TRBD2,TRBJ2-5,CASRGTSGGLYQETQYF
TRBV11-3,-,TRBJ2-3,CASSPLAGRADTQYF
TRBV2,-,TRBJ1-1,CASPGPLARAFF
TRBV28,-,TRBJ2-5,CASSFVSTEETQYF
TRBV7-6,-,TRBJ2-1,CASSLRGEADNEQFF
TRBV4-1,TRBD1,TRBJ2-1,CASSQRTGGYNEQFF
TRBV6-1,TRBD1,TRBJ2-7,CASSAGTGSSYEQYF
TRBV7-9,-,TRBJ2-3,CASSVSAELTDTQYF
TRBV20-1,-,TRBJ1-1,CSASKGEFTEAFF
TRBV10-2,TRBD1,TRBJ2-2,CASSESRTGAGELFF
TRBV6-2/TRBV6-3,-,TRBJ2-3,CASSYSPTGSGDTQYF
TRBV20-1,TRBD2,TRBJ2-7,CSARDGTTWDEQYF
TRBV11-1,-,TRBJ1-1,CASRPTVRGSEAFF
TRBV27,-,TRBJ1-2,CASRRTELYGYTF
TRBV27,-,TRBJ1-2,CASSLEAGGAFFYGYTF
TRBV6-1,-,TRBJ1-2,CASSYRGGRGYGYTF
TRBV20-1,-,TRBJ2-1,CSAPRSAVVQFF
TRBV5-1,TRBD2,TRBJ2-7,CASSSGLAGARSYEQYF
TRBV20-1,TRBD2,TRBJ2-2,CSARLAGDPNTGELFF
TRBV6-2/TRBV6-3,TRBD1,TRBJ2-3,CASSYLGQGQGEDTQYF
TRBV2,-,TRBJ2-2,CASIPRGGTGELFF
TRBV7-6,TRBD1,TRBJ1-1,CASSFVPGQGNTTEAFF
TRBV4-3,-,TRBJ2-3,CASSQDGEDTQYF
TRBV7-2,-,TRBJ2-3,CASSLASPILGVSTDTQYF
TRBV6-1,-,TRBJ1-6,CASSYAGNSPLHF
TRBV15,TRBD1,TRBJ2-3,CATSRLRLHRGPGTDTQYF